These 4 T cell receptor beta chains were sequenced from one sample in a study of T cells in Graves' hyperthyroidism and ophthalmopathy (dated by TCRdb to the late 2010s). The method behind the library was multiplex PCR. This sample was sequenced with an Illumina HiSeq 2000. The TCR beta CDR3 regions were amplified from the RNA transcripts. For the first round of RT-PCR on the TCR CDR3, the HTBI primer set was used together with the Qiagen OneStep RT-PCR kit. The public reads were run again by TCRdb, first through fastp at Q25 and then through MiXCR, and only productive beta chains were kept. Rows are combined by CDR3 protein, so each entry shows the most common genes and DNA. The sample data list some 740,000 distinct CDR3 sequences, and roughly 15% of these were observed just once. Of the sample, more than 8.5% is held by the ten largest clones. Specimen: blood. The receptors stem from a woman aged 18-30 years with Graves' hyperthyroidism.

This clonotype was detected ten times or more. The chain couples TRBV20-1 to TRBJ2-3; 8 positions agree with TRBD2. This CDR3 is built from 16 residues. Germline trimming cut 3 bases from V and 3 bases from J; bases unmatched to any gene: 11. Germline lookup yields CDR1 DFQATT and CDR2 SNEGSKA (reference sequence). The CDR3 DNA is TGCAGTGCTAGGCTCGCCGGGACTAGAGTTACAGATACGCAGTATTTT. This encodes CSARLAGTRVTDTQYF.

The CDR3 here is CASSPPEAGEQYF. The CDR3 nucleotides read TGTGCCAGCTCACCACCGGAAGCTGGAGAGCAGTACTTC. This chain joins TRBV18 and TRBJ2-7; D remains unclear. Germline loops: CDR1 KGHSH, CDR2 LQKENI. There are 13 residues in the CDR3. Trimming left V 0 bases short and J 7 bases short, with 10 bases between.

This clonotype appeared a few times. The chain carries TRBV24-1 and TRBJ2-1, with no clear D. Per the germline V gene, CDR1 is KGHDR and CDR2 is SFDVKD. The V end lost 0 bases, the J end lost 2 bases, and 10 bases lay between the germline ends. The CDR3 contains 16 residues. The CDR3 DNA is TGTGCCACCAGTGATTTGAGTGGGAAGACCTACAATGAGCAGTTCTTC. Amino acids: CATSDLSGKTYNEQFF.

This clonotype was seen many times. The rearrangement uses TRBV20-1 and TRBJ1-2, with unresolved D. Deletions cut 3 bases from V and 5 bases from J, with 13 bases between. Germline CDR1 DFQATT, CDR2 SNEGSKA (reference sequence). The CDR3 consists of 13 residues. CDR3 DNA: TGCAGTGCTAGGGAGACTGGCGTATATGGCTACACCTTC. Its protein product is CSARETGVYGYTF.